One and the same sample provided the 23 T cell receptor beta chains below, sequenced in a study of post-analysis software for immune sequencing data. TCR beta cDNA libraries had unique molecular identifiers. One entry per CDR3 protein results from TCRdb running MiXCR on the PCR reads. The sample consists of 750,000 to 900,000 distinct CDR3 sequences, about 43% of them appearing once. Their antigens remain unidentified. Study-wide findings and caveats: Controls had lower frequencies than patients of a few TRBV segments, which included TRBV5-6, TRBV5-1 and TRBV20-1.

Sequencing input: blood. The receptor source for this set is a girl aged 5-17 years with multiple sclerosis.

CDR3 DNA sequence: TGTGCCAGCGGCGGACAGGGTTTCTATGGCTACACCTTC. Residues: CASGGQGFYGYTF. The genes are TRBV6-1 and TRBJ1-2; 8 nucleotides line up with TRBD1. The CDR3 has 13 residues. V shed 8 bases, J shed 4 bases, and the junction held 6 bases outside the gene matches. Germline V CDR1 and CDR2: MNHNS, SASEGT.

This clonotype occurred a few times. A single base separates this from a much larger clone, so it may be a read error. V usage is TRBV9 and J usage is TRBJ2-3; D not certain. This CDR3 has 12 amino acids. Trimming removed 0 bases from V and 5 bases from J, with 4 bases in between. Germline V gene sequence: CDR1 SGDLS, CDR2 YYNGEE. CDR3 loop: CASSVAGDTQYF. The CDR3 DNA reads TGTGCCAGCAGCGTAGCGGGAGATACGCAGTATTTT.

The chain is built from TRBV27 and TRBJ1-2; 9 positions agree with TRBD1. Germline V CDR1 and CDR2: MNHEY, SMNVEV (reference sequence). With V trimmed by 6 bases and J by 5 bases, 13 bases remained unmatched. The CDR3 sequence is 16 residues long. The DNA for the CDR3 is TGTGCCAGCAGCCTAACCACCGGGACAGGGAGTTATGGCTACACCTTC. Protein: CASSLTTGTGSYGYTF.

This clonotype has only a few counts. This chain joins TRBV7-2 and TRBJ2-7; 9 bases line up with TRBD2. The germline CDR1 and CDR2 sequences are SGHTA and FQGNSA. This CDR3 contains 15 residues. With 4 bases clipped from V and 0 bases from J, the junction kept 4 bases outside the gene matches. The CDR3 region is CASSSNSGSSYEQYF. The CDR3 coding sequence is TGTGCCAGCAGCTCCAATAGCGGGAGCTCCTACGAGCAGTACTTC.

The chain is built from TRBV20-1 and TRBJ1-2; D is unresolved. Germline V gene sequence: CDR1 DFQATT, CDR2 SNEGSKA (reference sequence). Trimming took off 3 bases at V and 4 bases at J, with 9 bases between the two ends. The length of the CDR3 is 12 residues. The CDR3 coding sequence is TGCAGTGCTAGCCCCGACATCTATGGCTACACCTTC. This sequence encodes CSASPDIYGYTF.

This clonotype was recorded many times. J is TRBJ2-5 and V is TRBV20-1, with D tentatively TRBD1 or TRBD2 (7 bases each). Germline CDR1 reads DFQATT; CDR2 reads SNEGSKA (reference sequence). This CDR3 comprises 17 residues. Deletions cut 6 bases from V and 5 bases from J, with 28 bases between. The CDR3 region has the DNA TGCAGTGCCCCCCGGGCTAGCGGACAATCACAGGGGGAGACCCAGTACTTC. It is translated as CSAPRASGQSQGETQYF.

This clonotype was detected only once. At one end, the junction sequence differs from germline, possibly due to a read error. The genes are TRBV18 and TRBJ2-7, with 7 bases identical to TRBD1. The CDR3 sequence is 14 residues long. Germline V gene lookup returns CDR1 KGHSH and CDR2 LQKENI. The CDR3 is CASPPPGQPYEQYF. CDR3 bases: TGTGCCAGCCCACCCCCGGGACAGCCCTACGAGCAGTACTTC.

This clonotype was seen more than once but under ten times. The CDR3 DNA sequence: TGTGCCAGCAGCCCGACTAGGTTGGAGACCCAGTACTTC. Its protein product is CASSPTRLETQYF. The chain combines TRBV7-9 with TRBJ2-5; possibly TRBD2 for D (6 bases). CDR3 length equals 13 residues. CDR1 SEHNR and CDR2 FQNEAQ come from the germline V gene (reference sequence). Deletions cut 5 bases from V and 5 bases from J, with 12 bases between.

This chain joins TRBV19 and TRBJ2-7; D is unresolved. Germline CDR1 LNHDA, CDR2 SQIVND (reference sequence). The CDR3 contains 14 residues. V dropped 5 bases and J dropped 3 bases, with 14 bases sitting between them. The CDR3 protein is CASSGDRRNYEQYF. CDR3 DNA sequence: TGTGCCAGTAGTGGAGATAGAAGGAACTACGAGCAGTACTTC.

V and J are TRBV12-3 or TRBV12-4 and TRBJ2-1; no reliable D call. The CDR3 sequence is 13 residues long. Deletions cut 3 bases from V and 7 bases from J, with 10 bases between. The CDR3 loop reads CASSFTAQNEQFF. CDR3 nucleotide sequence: TGTGCCAGCAGTTTCACAGCGCAAAATGAGCAGTTCTTC.

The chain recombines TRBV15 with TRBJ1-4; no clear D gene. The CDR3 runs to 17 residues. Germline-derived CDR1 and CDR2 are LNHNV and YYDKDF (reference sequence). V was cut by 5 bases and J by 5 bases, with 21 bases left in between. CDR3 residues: CATSLLSLTPMNEKLFF. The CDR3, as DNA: TGTGCCACCAGCCTTCTCTCCCTAACCCCTATGAATGAAAAACTGTTTTTT.

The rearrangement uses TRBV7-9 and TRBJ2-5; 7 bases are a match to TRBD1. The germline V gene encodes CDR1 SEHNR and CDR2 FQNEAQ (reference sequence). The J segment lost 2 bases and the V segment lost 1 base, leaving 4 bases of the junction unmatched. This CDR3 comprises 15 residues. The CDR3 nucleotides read TGTGCCAGCAGCTTAGAAGGGGGCCGGCAAGAGACCCAGTACTTC. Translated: CASSLEGGRQETQYF.

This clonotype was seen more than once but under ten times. This CDR3 reads CASGPPYGYGYTF. The CDR3 region has the DNA TGTGCCAGCGGGCCTCCCTATGGCTACGGCTACACCTTC. The genes are TRBV6-5 and TRBJ1-2; D gene uncertain. The germline V gene encodes CDR1 MNHEY and CDR2 SVGAGI. Trimming left V 8 bases short and J 8 bases short, with 18 bases between. The CDR3 contains 13 residues.

CDR3 nucleotides: TGTGCCACCAGTCAAGAGGGAGTTCAGCCCCAGCATTTT. As protein: CATSQEGVQPQHF. This chain links TRBV24-1 with TRBJ1-5; unclear D gene. The CDR3 has 13 residues. V was clipped by 6 bases and J by 6 bases, with 11 bases between them. The germline V gene has CDR1 KGHDR and CDR2 SFDVKD.

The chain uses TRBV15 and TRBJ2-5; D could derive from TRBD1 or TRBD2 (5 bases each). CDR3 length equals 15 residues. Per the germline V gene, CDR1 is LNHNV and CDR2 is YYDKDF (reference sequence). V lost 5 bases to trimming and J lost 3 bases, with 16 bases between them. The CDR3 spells CATSGPGWEKETQYF. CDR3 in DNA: TGTGCCACCAGCGGGCCAGGGTGGGAGAAAGAGACCCAGTACTTC.

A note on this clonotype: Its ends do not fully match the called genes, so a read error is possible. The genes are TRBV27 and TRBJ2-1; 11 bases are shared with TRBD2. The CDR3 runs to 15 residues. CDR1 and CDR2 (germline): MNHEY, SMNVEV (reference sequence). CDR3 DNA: TGTGCCAGCAGGCTCGTAGCGGGAGGGGTCAATGAGCAGTGCTTC. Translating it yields CASRLVAGGVNEQCF.

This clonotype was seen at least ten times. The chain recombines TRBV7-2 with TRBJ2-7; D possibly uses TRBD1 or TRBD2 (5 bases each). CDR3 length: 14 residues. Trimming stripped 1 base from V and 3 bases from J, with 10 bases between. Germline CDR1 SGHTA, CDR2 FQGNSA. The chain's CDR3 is CASSLDGGDYEQYF. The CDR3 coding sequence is TGTGCCAGCAGCTTAGATGGGGGAGACTACGAGCAGTACTTC.

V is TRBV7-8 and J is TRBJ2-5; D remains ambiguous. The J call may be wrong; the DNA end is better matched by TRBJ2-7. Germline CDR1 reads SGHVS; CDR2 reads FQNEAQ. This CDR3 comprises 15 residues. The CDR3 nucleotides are TGTGCCAGCAGCCCCATCACCCACGGTAAAGACGAGCAGTACTTC. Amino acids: CASSPITHGKDEQYF.

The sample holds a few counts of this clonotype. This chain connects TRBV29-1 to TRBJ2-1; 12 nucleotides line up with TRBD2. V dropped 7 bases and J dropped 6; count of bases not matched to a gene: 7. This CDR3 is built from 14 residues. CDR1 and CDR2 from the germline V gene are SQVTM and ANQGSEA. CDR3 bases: TGCAGCGCCGGGCTAGCGGGAGGGGGCAATGAGCAGTTCTTC. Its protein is CSAGLAGGGNEQFF.

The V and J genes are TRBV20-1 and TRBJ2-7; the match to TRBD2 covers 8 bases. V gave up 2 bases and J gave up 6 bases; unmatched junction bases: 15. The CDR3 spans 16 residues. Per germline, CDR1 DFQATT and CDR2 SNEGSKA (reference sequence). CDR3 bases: TGCAGTGCTAGACCGACTACAAGCGGGAGTTTGGGCGAGCAGTACTTC. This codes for CSARPTTSGSLGEQYF.

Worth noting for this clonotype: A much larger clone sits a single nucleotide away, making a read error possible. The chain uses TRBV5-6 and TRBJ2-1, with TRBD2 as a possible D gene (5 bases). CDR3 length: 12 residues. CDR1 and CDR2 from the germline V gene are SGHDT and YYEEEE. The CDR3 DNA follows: TGTGCCAACAGCTTAGCGATCGGTGAGCAGTTCTTC. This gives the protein CANSLAIGEQFF.

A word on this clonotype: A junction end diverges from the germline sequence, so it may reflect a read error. The CDR3 DNA reads as TGTACCAGTCGGACAGGGGGCTACGAGCAGTACTTC. This sequence encodes CTSRTGGYEQYF. The chain recombines TRBV6-6 with TRBJ2-7; 10 positions agree with TRBD1. Germline values: CDR1 MNHNY, CDR2 SVGAGI (reference sequence). This CDR3 is 12 amino acids long.

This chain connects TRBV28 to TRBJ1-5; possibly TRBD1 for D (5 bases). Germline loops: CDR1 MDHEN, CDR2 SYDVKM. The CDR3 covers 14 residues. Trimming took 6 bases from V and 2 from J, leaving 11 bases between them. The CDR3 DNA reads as TGTGCCAGCAGGGGGACTCGCGGCAATCAGCCCCAGCATTTT. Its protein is CASRGTRGNQPQHF.